The 12 T cell receptor beta chains in this list originate from one sample, sequenced in a study of beta chain features in type 1 diabetes. The entirety of the isolated RNA underwent reverse transcription, so expressed TCRB transcripts were sequenced. TCRdb's copy holds only in-frame clones and misses some; the assay was immunoSEQ multiplex PCR. The sample yields about 150,000 clones, about 7.3% seen once. What was sequenced was central memory CD4+ T cells from blood. The receptors derive from a young man in good health.

This clone was counted ten times or more. V and J are TRBV13 and TRBJ2-4, with 12 bases fitting TRBD2. V trimming: 0 bases; J trimming: 8 bases; junction bases outside the gene matches: 8. Germline CDR1 and CDR2: PRHDT and FYEKMQ (reference sequence). The CDR3 runs 17 residues. The CDR3 protein is CASSLGLTSGGGDIQYF. CDR3 sequence (DNA): TGTGCCAGCAGCTTAGGCCTGACTAGCGGGGGCGGGGACATTCAGTACTTC. Together with reference TRBV13 and TRBJ2-4, the CDR3 gives the full variable domain: AAGVIQSPRHLIKEKRETATLKCYPIPRHDTVYWYQQGPGQDPQFLISFYEKMQSDKGSIPDRFSAQQFSDYHSELNMSSLELGDSALYFCASSLGLTSGGGDIQYFGAGTRLSVL.

V and J are TRBV7-2 and TRBJ2-4; 8 bases agree with TRBD1. CDR3 length: 14 residues. Germline values: CDR1 SGHTA, CDR2 FQGNSA. The J segment lost 4 bases and the V segment lost 1 base, leaving 0 bases of the junction unmatched. In DNA, the CDR3 is TGTGCCAGCAGCTTAGGGGACAGGAAAAACATTCAGTACTTC. Translated, it gives CASSLGDRKNIQYF.

This clone was picked up many times. The J gene is TRBJ1-1, the V gene TRBV30; tentative D call: TRBD1 (6 bases). V was pared by 5 bases and J by 2 bases, with 21 bases between. The CDR3 extends over 16 amino acids. Germline assignment: CDR1 GTSNPN and CDR2 SVGIG (reference sequence). The CDR3 DNA is TGTGCCTGGGAGTCGGGGGGGGCTCGAGAAAACACTGAAGCTTTCTTT. Translated, it gives CAWESGGARENTEAFF.

In its sample, this clone was seen a few times. The CDR3 region has the DNA TGCGCCAGCAGCCCGGGAGCGGGGCGTGGTACAGATACGCAGTATTTT. It is translated as CASSPGAGRGTDTQYF. The genes are TRBV5-1 and TRBJ2-3; 7 bases map to TRBD2. In germline, CDR1 is SGHRS, CDR2 YFSETQ. With V trimmed by 4 bases and J by 3 bases, 11 bases remained unmatched. CDR3 size: 16 residues.

There are a few counts of this clone. The J gene is TRBJ1-3, the V gene TRBV2; no reliable D call. Trimming shortened V by 6 bases and J by 4 bases, and 10 bases separated the two germline ends. This CDR3 has 13 amino acids. Per germline, CDR1 SNHLY and CDR2 FYNNEI. For the CDR3, the DNA is TGTGCCAGCAGAAGAGAACTGGGAAACACCATATATTTT. Residues: CASRRELGNTIYF.

Comments on this clone: Distinct nucleotide sequences in the sample also encode this CDR3. The chain joins TRBV9 to TRBJ2-3; 8 bases align to TRBD2. V dropped 4 bases and J dropped 2; count of bases not matched to a gene: 3. From germline, CDR1 is SGDLS and CDR2 YYNGEE. This CDR3 comprises 14 residues. CDR3 coding DNA: TGTGCCAGCAGCAACGGGGGGGCCACAGATACGCAGTATTTT. The encoded protein is CASSNGGATDTQYF.

The chain uses TRBV19 and TRBJ1-1; D unresolved. Per germline, CDR1 LNHDA and CDR2 SQIVND (reference sequence). This CDR3 has 11 amino acids. The ends were cut back, 7 bases at V and 4 bases at J, with 7 bases in the middle. CDR3: CASKRGTEAFF. As DNA, the CDR3 is TGTGCCAGTAAGCGGGGCACTGAAGCTTTCTTT.

This clone was counted a few times. The chain uses TRBV11-2 and TRBJ2-7; D is undetermined. In germline, CDR1 is SGHAT, CDR2 FQNNGV. V was clipped by 1 base and J by 3 bases, with 7 bases between them. CDR3 length: 13 amino acids. The chain's CDR3 is CASSLAAGYEQYF. As DNA, the CDR3 is TGTGCCAGCAGCTTAGCCGCCGGCTACGAGCAGTACTTC.

This clone was recorded a few times. The CDR3, as DNA: TGTGCCAGCAGCCCTAGTAGCGGGGGGGCAGGTGAGCAGTTCTTC. Its translation: CASSPSSGGAGEQFF. This chain connects TRBV14 to TRBJ2-1, with TRBD2 identical over 11 bases. The junction had 8 bases not matched to a gene; V was cut back by 4 bases and J by 9 bases. The CDR3 is made up of 15 amino acids. CDR1 and CDR2 (germline): SGHDN, FVKESK.

V is TRBV4-3 and J is TRBJ2-7, with no clear D. From germline, CDR1 is LGHNA and CDR2 YSLEER. The V end lost 0 bases, the J end lost 9 bases, and 12 bases lay between the germline ends. The CDR3 is 13 amino acids. CDR3 sequence reads: CASSQDRGARQYF. CDR3 bases: TGCGCCAGCAGCCAAGATCGCGGCGCGAGGCAGTACTTC.

This clone was seen many times. The chain links TRBV7-9 to TRBJ2-7; a possible D gene is TRBD1 (5 bases). This CDR3 comprises 12 residues. Germline values: CDR1 SEHNR, CDR2 FQNEAQ (reference sequence). The V end lost 5 bases, the J end lost 3 bases, and 8 bases lay between the germline ends. The CDR3 DNA is TGTGCCAGCAGCCAAGGGGTCTACGAGCAGTACTTC. The encoded protein is CASSQGVYEQYF. The full variable domain, in which reference TRBV7-9 and TRBJ2-7 provide the parts outside the CDR3, is DTGVSQNPRHKITKRGQNVTFRCDPISEHNRLYWYRQTLGQGPEFLTYFQNEAQLEKSRLLSDRFSAERPKGSFSTLEIQRTEQGDSAMYLCASSQGVYEQYFGPGTRLTVT.

This sequence joins TRBV4-2 and TRBJ2-1; TRBD1 might be the D (6 bases). This CDR3 comprises 16 residues. The ends were cut back, 4 bases at V and 3 bases at J, with 16 bases in the middle. Germline V gene sequence: CDR1 LGHNA, CDR2 YNFKEQ. In DNA, the CDR3 is TGTGCCAGCAGCCTAATTGTAGGCAGGGGCTACAATGAGCAGTTCTTC. It yields the protein CASSLIVGRGYNEQFF.